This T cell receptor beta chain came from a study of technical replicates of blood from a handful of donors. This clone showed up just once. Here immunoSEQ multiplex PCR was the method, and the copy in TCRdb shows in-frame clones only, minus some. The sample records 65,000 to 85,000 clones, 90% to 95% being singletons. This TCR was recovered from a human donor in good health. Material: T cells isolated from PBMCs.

CDR3 region: CSVELREYTGELFF. CDR3 sequence (DNA): TGCAGCGTTGAACTCCGGGAGTACACCGGGGAGCTGTTTTTT. The genes are TRBV29-1 and TRBJ2-2, with D possibly TRBD2 on 6 matching bases. The CDR3 is 14 amino acids. V lost 2 bases to trimming and J lost 3 bases, with 10 bases between them. From germline, CDR1 is SQVTM and CDR2 ANQGSEA.